A selection of T cell receptor beta chains follows, all from one sample in a study of shared T cell receptors in the human thymus. Measured with immunoSEQ multiplex PCR; TCRdb has only the in-frame clones, and not every one. Seen here are about 660,000 clones, 88% observed once, and the top ten hold 0.0095% to 0.013%. This same sample was also taken into another study, of human thymus T cells.

The source material was thymocytes. The receptor set was obtained from a boy younger than two with a congenital heart defect. Both conserved end residues are part of each CDR3. A D gene is named only where the DNA matches it firmly. A row's size may be missing; if present it is once, few, many or a size class.

cdr3_aa	cdr3_nt	v_call	j_call	d_call	clone_size
CASSLEGSGRGSGANVLTF	TGCGCCAGCAGCTTGGAAGGTAGCGGGAGGGGCTCTGGGGCCAACGTCCTGACTTTC	TRBV5-1	TRBJ2-6	TRBD2	-
CASSLDRYSSYNEQFF	TGCGCCAGCAGTCTTGACAGGTACAGCTCCTACAATGAGCAGTTCTTC	TRBV4-1	TRBJ2-1	-	few
CASGVSGDNEQFF	TGTGCCAGCGGGGTCTCAGGGGATAATGAGCAGTTCTTC	TRBV25-1	TRBJ2-1	-	-
CASTRTSGRSRDEQFF	TGTGCCAGCACCCGGACTAGCGGGAGATCTAGGGATGAGCAGTTCTTC	TRBV2	TRBJ2-1	TRBD2	-
CASGGDLYGYTF	TGTGCCAGCGGGGGGGATCTCTATGGCTACACCTTC	TRBV2	TRBJ1-2	-	-
CASSFQGGYQPQHF	TGTGCCAGCAGTTTCCAGGGGGGCTATCAGCCCCAGCATTTT	TRBV28	TRBJ1-5	TRBD1	-
CASSLDQTNTGELFF	TGTGCCAGCAGCTTAGATCAGACGAACACCGGGGAGCTGTTTTTT	TRBV7-8	TRBJ2-2	-	-
CASSQDPLGRRGQYF	TGCGCCAGCAGCCAAGATCCACTAGGGCGGCGGGGGCAGTACTTC	TRBV4-1	TRBJ2-7	-	-
CASSPGKGDRGYEQYF	TGTGCCAGCAGCCCAGGGAAGGGAGACAGGGGCTACGAGCAGTACTTC	TRBV9	TRBJ2-7	TRBD1	-
CASSLVGLAVNEQFF	TGTGCCAGCAGCTTAGTAGGGCTAGCGGTCAATGAGCAGTTCTTC	TRBV7-8	TRBJ2-1	TRBD2	-
CASSVFRTEETQYF	TGTGCCAGCAGTGTTTTTAGGACAGAAGAGACCCAGTACTTC	TRBV2	TRBJ2-5	-	-
CASSPGLIKGHGYTF	TGTGCCAGCAGCCCCGGACTGATTAAAGGCCATGGCTACACCTTC	TRBV7-9	TRBJ1-2	-	-
CASSPGTGGRETQYF	TGTGCCAGCAGCCCCGGGACAGGGGGCCGGGAGACCCAGTACTTC	TRBV11-3	TRBJ2-5	TRBD1	-
CASSLGSAGLVGGQETQYF	TGTGCCAGCAGCTTGGGGTCAGCAGGACTAGTGGGGGGCCAAGAGACCCAGTACTTC	TRBV5-6	TRBJ2-5	TRBD2	-
CASSLGAGEEETQYF	TGTGCCAGCAGCCTGGGGGCGGGAGAGGAGGAGACCCAGTACTTC	TRBV5-8	TRBJ2-5	-	-
CASKASSHTQYF	TGTGCCAGCAAGGCTAGTTCACATACGCAGTATTTT	TRBV7-8	TRBJ2-3	-	-
CASIRSQGLGTNEKLFF	TGTGCCAGTATAAGAAGTCAGGGATTGGGAACTAATGAAAAACTGTTTTTT	TRBV19	TRBJ1-4	-	few
CASSYSEREFHNEQFF	TGTGCCAGCAGTTACTCTGAGCGGGAGTTTCACAATGAGCAGTTCTTC	TRBV6-5	TRBJ2-1	TRBD2	-
CASSVHRAKRDIQYF	TGTGCCAGCAGTGTTCACAGGGCAAAAAGGGACATTCAGTACTTC	TRBV6-1	TRBJ2-4	-	-
CSVVPPGVPGTDTQYF	TGCAGCGTTGTCCCCCCCGGGGTCCCCGGCACAGATACGCAGTATTTT	TRBV29-1	TRBJ2-3	-	-
CASSPISLASGANVLTF	TGCGCCAGCAGCCCCATTTCCCTAGCGTCCGGGGCCAACGTCCTGACTTTC	TRBV5-1	TRBJ2-6	-	-
CASSLGGGALNTEAFF	TGTGCCAGCAGCTTAGGGGGAGGGGCCTTGAACACTGAAGCTTTCTTT	TRBV7-2	TRBJ1-1	-	-
CASSPAGTSGNTIYF	TGTGCCAGCAGCCCCGCAGGGACATCTGGAAACACCATATATTTT	TRBV14	TRBJ1-3	-	-
CASSLVAGPYSQAHTNTGELFF	TGCGCCAGCAGCTTGGTCGCAGGTCCTTACTCGCAAGCTCATACGAACACCGGGGAGCTGTTTTTT	TRBV5-1	TRBJ2-2	-	-